This entry concerns a single T cell receptor beta chain. What it binds is unknown. Produced via immunoSEQ multiplex PCR; TCRdb's table is partial and in-frame only. Here the sample spans 630,000 or so clones, roughly 98% being singletons. The data belong to a study of shared clonotypes between healthy human individuals. Study-wide points: It was the non-shared clonotypes that had lower generation probabilities than clonotypes shared by all four donors. Estimated richness values were generally larger in naive subsets than in memory subsets.

This CDR3 has 16 amino acids. V shed 4 bases and J 3 bases; nucleotides not matched to a gene: 8. Germline V CDR1 and CDR2: MGHRA, YSYEKL. The naive CD8 subset, CD45RO-negative cells positively selected for CCR7, excluded terminally differentiated effector memory CD45RA+ cells. J is TRBJ2-7 and V is TRBV4-1, with TRBD1 identical over 11 bases. Sample: naive CD8+ T cells sorted from blood. This TCR derives from a man in his thirties or forties in good health. The CDR3 nucleotides are TGCGCCAGCAGCCCATACCCGGGACAGGGGGACTACGAGCAGTACTTC. Residues: CASSPYPGQGDYEQYF.